This T cell receptor (beta chain) was identified during a study of blood T cells in healthy people across ages. Study conclusions and caveats: Roughly linearly, TCR beta diversity per million T cells fell as age increased. Long-lived and aged donors differed, with more naive CD4+ cells and higher diversity in the long-lived.

Germline loops: CDR1 DFQATT, CDR2 SNEGSKA (reference sequence). Trimming pared 1 base from V and 0 bases from J, leaving 7 bases between. The CDR3 is 14 residues long. For this clonotype: What it binds is not known.

Sample-barcoded 5' priming and a J-beta primer mix drove a second PCR of roughly 6 to 12 cycles. TCRdb redid the calling of the 5' RACE reads with MiXCR, one entry per CDR3 protein. The profile shows about 940,000 distinct CDR3 sequences, 45% to 50% of them singletons. The genes are TRBV20-1 and TRBJ2-4; D is possibly TRBD2 (5 bases). The sequencing input was blood. This clonotype originated in a man aged 30-40 years in good health. CDR3 coding DNA: TGCAGTGCTAGAGGGGAGATAGCCAAAAACATTCAGTACTTC. This codes for CSARGEIAKNIQYF.